The T cell receptor (beta chain) under discussion was sequenced for a study of T cell responses to AZD1222 COVID-19 vaccine. As concerns this clone: Its antigen is as yet unknown.

Findings and limits, study-wide: No day 14 peak samples; only post-peak repertoires were characterized.

Profiling relied on immunoSEQ multiplex PCR, and the TCRdb table lists in-frame clones only, not all of them. The table has just over 70,000 clones, 85% seen once. Deletions cut 3 bases from V and 6 bases from J, with 17 bases between. CDR1 and CDR2 from the germline V gene are SEHNR and FQNEAQ (reference sequence). This CDR3 is built from 16 residues. The sample consisted of peripheral blood, taken on day 0 of AZD1222 vaccination. This receptor was taken from an adult in good health. The chain recombines TRBV7-9 with TRBJ2-2; TRBD2 is a possible D gene (5 bases). CDR3 protein: CASSFGLAWVSGELFF. The CDR3 bases are TGTGCCAGCAGCTTTGGGCTAGCATGGGTGTCCGGGGAGCTGTTTTTT. Supplemented by reference TRBV7-9 and TRBJ2-2, the full variable domain reads DTGVSQNPRHKITKRGQNVTFRCDPISEHNRLYWYRQTLGQGPEFLTYFQNEAQLEKSRLLSDRFSAERPKGSFSTLEIQRTEQGDSAMYLCASSFGLAWVSGELFFGEGSRLTVL.